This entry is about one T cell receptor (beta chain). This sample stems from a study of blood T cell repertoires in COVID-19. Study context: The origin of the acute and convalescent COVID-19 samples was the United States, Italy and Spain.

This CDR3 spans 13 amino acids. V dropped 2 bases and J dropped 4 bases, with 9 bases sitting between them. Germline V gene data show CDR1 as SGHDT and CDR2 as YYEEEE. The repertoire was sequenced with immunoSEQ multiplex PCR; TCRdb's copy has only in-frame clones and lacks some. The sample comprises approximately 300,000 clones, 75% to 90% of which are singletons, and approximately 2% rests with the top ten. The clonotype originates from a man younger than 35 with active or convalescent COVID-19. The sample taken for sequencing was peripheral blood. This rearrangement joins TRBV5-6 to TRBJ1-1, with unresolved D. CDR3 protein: CASSFQVSTEAFF. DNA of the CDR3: TGTGCCAGCAGCTTTCAGGTTTCCACTGAAGCTTTCTTT.